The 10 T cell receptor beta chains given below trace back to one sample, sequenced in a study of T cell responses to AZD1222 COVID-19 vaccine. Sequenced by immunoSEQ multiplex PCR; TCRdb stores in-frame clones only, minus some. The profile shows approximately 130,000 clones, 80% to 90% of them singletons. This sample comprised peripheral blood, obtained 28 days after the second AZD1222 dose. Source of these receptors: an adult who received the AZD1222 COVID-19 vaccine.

CDR3: CASSRDRVDEQYF. CDR3 in DNA: TGCGCCAGCTCCCGGGACAGGGTGGACGAGCAGTACTTC. The V and J genes are TRBV5-1 and TRBJ2-7; TRBD1 agrees at 9 bases. The CDR3 has 13 residues. Germline CDR1 and CDR2: SGHRS and YFSETQ. V shed 7 bases, J shed 5 bases, and the junction held 7 bases outside the gene matches. Complete variable domain (other parts from reference TRBV5-1 and TRBJ2-7): KAGVTQTPRYLIKTRGQQVTLSCSPISGHRSVSWYQQTPGQGLQFLFEYFSETQRNKGNFPGRFSGRQFSNSRSEMNVSTLELGDSALYLCASSRDRVDEQYFGPGTRLTVT.

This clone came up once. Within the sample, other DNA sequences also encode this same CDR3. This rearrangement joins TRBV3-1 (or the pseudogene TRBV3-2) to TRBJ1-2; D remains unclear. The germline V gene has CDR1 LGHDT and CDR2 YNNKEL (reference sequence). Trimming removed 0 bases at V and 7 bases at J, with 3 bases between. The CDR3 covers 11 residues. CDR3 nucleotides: TGTGCCAGCAGCCAAGAGGGTGGCTACACCTTC. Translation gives CASSQEGGYTF.

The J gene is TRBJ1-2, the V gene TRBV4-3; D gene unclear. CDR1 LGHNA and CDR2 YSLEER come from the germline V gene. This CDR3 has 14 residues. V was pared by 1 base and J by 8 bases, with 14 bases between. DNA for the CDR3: TGCGCCAGCAGCCAAGGGGATCACCGGTGGGGCTACACCTTC. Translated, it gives CASSQGDHRWGYTF.

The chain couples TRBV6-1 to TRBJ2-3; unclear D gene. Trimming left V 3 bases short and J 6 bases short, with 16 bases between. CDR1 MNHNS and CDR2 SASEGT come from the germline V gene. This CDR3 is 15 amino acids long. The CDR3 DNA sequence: TGTGCCAGCAGTGAGGGTTCGAGGTGGGCGGATACGCAGTATTTT. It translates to CASSEGSRWADTQYF.

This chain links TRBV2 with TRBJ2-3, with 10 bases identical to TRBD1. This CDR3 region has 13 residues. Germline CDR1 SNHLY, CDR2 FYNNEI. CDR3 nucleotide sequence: TGTGCTGGGGTGACAGGGGGCTCAGATACGCAGTATTTT. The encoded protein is CAGVTGGSDTQYF.

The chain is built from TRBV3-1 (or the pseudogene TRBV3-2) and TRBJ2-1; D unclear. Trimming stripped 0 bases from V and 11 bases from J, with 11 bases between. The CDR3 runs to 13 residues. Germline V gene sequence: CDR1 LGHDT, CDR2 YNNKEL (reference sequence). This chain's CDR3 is CASSQDRVSQQFF. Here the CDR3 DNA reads TGTGCCAGCAGCCAAGATAGGGTCTCTCAGCAGTTCTTC.

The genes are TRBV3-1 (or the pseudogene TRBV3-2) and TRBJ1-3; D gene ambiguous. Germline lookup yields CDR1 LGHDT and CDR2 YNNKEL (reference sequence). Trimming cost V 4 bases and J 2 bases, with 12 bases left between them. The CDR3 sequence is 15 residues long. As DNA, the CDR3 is TGTGCCAGCAGCCCAATCTCGCAGCCTGGAAACACCATATATTTT. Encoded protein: CASSPISQPGNTIYF.

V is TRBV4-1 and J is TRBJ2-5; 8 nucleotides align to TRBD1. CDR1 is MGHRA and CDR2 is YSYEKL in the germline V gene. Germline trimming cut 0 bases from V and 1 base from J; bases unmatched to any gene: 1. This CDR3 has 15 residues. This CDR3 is CASSQEGQGQETQYF. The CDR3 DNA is TGCGCCAGCAGCCAAGAAGGACAGGGCCAAGAGACCCAGTACTTC.

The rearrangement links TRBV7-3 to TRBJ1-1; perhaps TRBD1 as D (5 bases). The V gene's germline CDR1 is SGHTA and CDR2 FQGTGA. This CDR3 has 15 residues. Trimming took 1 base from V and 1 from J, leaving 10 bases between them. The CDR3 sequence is CASSLSGTENTEAFF. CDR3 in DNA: TGTGCCAGCAGCTTAAGCGGGACGGAGAACACTGAAGCTTTCTTT.

CDR3 amino acids: CASSPGTAGNTIYF. The DNA for the CDR3 is TGTGCCAGCAGCCCCGGGACCGCTGGAAACACCATATATTTT. The J gene is TRBJ1-3, the V gene TRBV3-1 (or the pseudogene TRBV3-2); possible D gene TRBD1, 5 bases. V lost 4 bases and J lost 2, with 9 bases in between. The CDR3 length is 14 residues. Per the germline V gene, CDR1 is LGHDT and CDR2 is YNNKEL (reference sequence).